A single sample gave rise to the 16 T cell receptor beta chains below, sequenced in a study of identical twins. MiXCR, run by TCRdb on the 5' RACE reads, gives a single entry per CDR3 protein. The data hold 400,000 to 650,000 distinct CDR3 sequences, with approximately 22% observed a single time. The same sample was also used in a study of T cells expressing NK-cell markers.

Sequencing input: CD4+ T cells sorted from blood. The receptors shown here come from a young woman in good health.

This clonotype turned up a few times. This rearrangement joins TRBV5-1 to TRBJ1-2; weak D call: TRBD1 (5 bases). V was pared by 4 bases and J by 0 bases, with 10 bases between. There are 14 residues in the CDR3. CDR1 and CDR2 from the germline V gene are SGHRS and YFSETQ. This CDR3 reads CASSPSGTNYGYTF. CDR3 in DNA: TGCGCCAGCAGCCCGTCAGGGACTAACTATGGCTACACCTTC.

A few counts support this clonotype. The CDR3 loop reads CAISESKTMNTEAFF. CDR3 nucleotides: TGTGCCATCAGTGAGTCAAAAACTATGAACACTGAAGCTTTCTTT. The chain joins TRBV10-3 to TRBJ1-1; D remains unclear. The CDR3 loop spans 15 amino acids. Germline assignment: CDR1 ENHRY and CDR2 SYGVKD. V lost 0 bases and J lost 0, with 8 bases in between.

This chain joins TRBV11-3 and TRBJ1-6; 7 bases agree with TRBD1. Germline CDR1 and CDR2: SGHNT and YENEEA. The V segment lost 7 bases and the J segment 10 bases; nucleotides outside the gene matches: 7. The CDR3 has 13 amino acids. CDR3: CASNDRVGSPLHF. CDR3 DNA sequence: TGTGCCAGCAATGACAGGGTGGGCTCACCCCTCCACTTT.

The rearrangement joins TRBV28 to TRBJ2-1; 12 bases are shared with TRBD2. The CDR3 has 16 amino acids. J was trimmed by 7 bases and V by 5 bases; bases with no gene match: 9. Germline assignment: CDR1 MDHEN and CDR2 SYDVKM. CDR3 DNA: TGTGCCAGCAGTGCGCTGACTAGCGGGAGAAGTAATGAGCAGTTCTTC. The encoded protein is CASSALTSGRSNEQFF.

This clonotype was seen only a few times. The chain has TRBV6-5 and TRBJ2-1, with unresolved D. The V end was cut by 4 bases, the J end by 4 bases, with 14 bases between. The CDR3 is 15 residues long. Germline CDR1 and CDR2: MNHEY and SVGAGI. The CDR3 protein is CASSSGRLSYNEQFF. The CDR3 DNA follows: TGTGCCAGCAGTTCCGGCAGGTTATCGTACAATGAGCAGTTCTTC.

The rearrangement uses TRBV20-1 and TRBJ2-3; D possibly corresponds to TRBD1 (7 bases). Germline V gene data show CDR1 as DFQATT and CDR2 as SNEGSKA (reference sequence). V lost 6 bases and J lost 15, with 25 bases in between. The CDR3 extends over 13 amino acids. The CDR3 is CSAIGGGADTRYF. The DNA of the CDR3 is TGCAGTGCGATCGGAGGGGGCGCAGATACGCGTTATTTT.

The J gene is TRBJ2-1, the V gene TRBV5-4, with D perhaps TRBD1 or TRBD2 (5 bases each). In germline, CDR1 is SGHNT, CDR2 YYREEE (reference sequence). V was clipped by 2 bases and J by 0 bases, with 12 bases between them. The CDR3 has 16 residues. In nucleotides, the CDR3 is TGTGCCAGCAGCTTTTTTAACGGGGCCTCCTACAATGAGCAGTTCTTC. Protein sequence: CASSFFNGASYNEQFF.

The V gene is TRBV30, the J gene TRBJ1-5; possibly TRBD1 for D (6 bases). Germline values: CDR1 GTSNPN, CDR2 SVGIG (reference sequence). Trimming stripped 3 bases from V and 6 bases from J, with 12 bases between. The CDR3 has 13 amino acids. This chain's CDR3 is CAWSWGAGQPQHF. The CDR3 nucleotides are TGTGCCTGGAGCTGGGGGGCCGGTCAGCCCCAGCATTTT.

The chain joins TRBV10-3 to TRBJ2-7; 8 bases align to TRBD2. V shed 8 bases and J 1 base; nucleotides not matched to a gene: 1. Germline V gene lookup returns CDR1 ENHRY and CDR2 SYGVKD. The CDR3 sequence is 12 residues long. The CDR3 nucleotides read TGTGCCATCGCTAGCGGGTCCTACGAGCAGTACTTC. Its protein is CAIASGSYEQYF.

This clonotype was counted only a few times. This chain joins TRBV11-2 and TRBJ2-1; TRBD1 or TRBD2 may be the D gene (5 bases each). The V gene lost 1 base and the J gene lost 9 bases, with 22 bases spanning the gap. Germline-derived CDR1 and CDR2 are SGHAT and FQNNGV. The CDR3 is 17 residues long. DNA of the CDR3: TGTGCCAGCAGCTTAGTAAGGGGTGGGACGCGGCGCGGTGAGCAGTTCTTC. This codes for CASSLVRGGTRRGEQFF.

The chain recombines TRBV5-5 with TRBJ2-7; 8 bases fit TRBD1. There are 15 residues in the CDR3. V was pared by 2 bases and J by 6 bases, with 10 bases of the junction left unmatched. CDR1 and CDR2 (germline): SGHKS, YYEKEE (reference sequence). The CDR3 sequence: CASSFPGTGVREQYF. The DNA of the CDR3 is TGTGCCAGCAGCTTCCCCGGGACAGGTGTACGCGAGCAGTACTTC.

The chain joins TRBV11-2 to TRBJ2-1; perhaps TRBD2 as D (6 bases). CDR1 is SGHAT and CDR2 is FQNNGV in the germline V gene. V lost 6 bases and J lost 8, with 17 bases in between. CDR3 length equals 14 residues. In nucleotides, the CDR3 is TGTGCCAGCAGGCCCGGGACTCCCTTCGATGAGCAGTTCTTC. Translated: CASRPGTPFDEQFF.

This clonotype has only a few counts. This CDR3 reads CASSQVPWEALGNEQFF. The CDR3 coding sequence is TGCGCCAGCAGCCAAGTTCCTTGGGAGGCCCTTGGAAATGAGCAGTTCTTC. This chain uses TRBV4-3 with TRBJ2-1, with D tentatively TRBD2 (6 bases). Germline CDR1 reads LGHNA; CDR2 reads YSLEER. The CDR3 length is 17 residues. V lost 1 base and J 7 bases, leaving 20 bases between the germline ends.

The sample holds a few counts of this clonotype. The V gene is TRBV24-1, the J gene TRBJ2-1, with 9 bases identical to TRBD1. This CDR3 spans 14 amino acids. The V gene end was trimmed by 9 bases and the J gene end by 6 bases; junction bases not matched to a gene: 8. The germline V gene encodes CDR1 KGHDR and CDR2 SFDVKD. The CDR3 nucleotides are TGTGCCACCGGGGGGACAGGGTCCCTCAATGAGCAGTTCTTC. It codes for CATGGTGSLNEQFF.

The V gene is TRBV6-1, the J gene TRBJ2-3; D is possibly TRBD2 (6 bases). Per the germline V gene, CDR1 is MNHNS and CDR2 is SASEGT. The CDR3 extends over 16 amino acids. Between the trimmed V and J ends, which lost 6 bases and 1 base, there was a span of 17 bases. CDR3 amino acids: CASRPRLVWGTDTQYF. CDR3 coding DNA: TGTGCCAGCAGACCGAGACTAGTGTGGGGCACAGATACGCAGTATTTT.

The chain uses TRBV10-2 and TRBJ2-1; 11 bases map to TRBD2. Per the germline V gene, CDR1 is WSHSY and CDR2 is SAAADI. The ends lost 5 bases at V and 2 bases at J; junction bases unmatched: 2. The CDR3 sequence is 15 residues long. The CDR3 region is CASSRLAGTYNEQFF. DNA of the CDR3: TGCGCCAGCAGTAGACTAGCGGGAACCTACAATGAGCAGTTCTTC.